This T cell receptor (beta chain) was sequenced in a study of naive and memory T cell subsets. The study's findings and limits: A few larger clonotypes appeared in naive repertoires, especially CD8, possibly memory cells re-expressing CD45RA.

This clonotype was recorded a few times. The antigen is unknown. The CDR3 spans 16 residues. The germline V gene encodes CDR1 SGHAT and CDR2 FQNNGV. Trimming pared 1 base from V and 4 bases from J, leaving 16 bases between. An equimolar mix of two oligonucleotides served as the beta constant-region primer for TRBC1 and TRBC2. Nested alpha and beta constant-region primers with the SP2 primer drove four PCR rounds on ligated cDNA. MiXCR, run by TCRdb on the UMI-ligation and nested PCR reads, gives a single entry per CDR3 protein. The table lists roughly 100,000 distinct CDR3 sequences, approximately 11% of them singletons. Cells stained for CD3, CD4, CD8, CD45RA, CD27 and viability were sorted into four CD45RA/CD27 subsets.

The sequencing sample was made of naive CD4+ T cells from blood. The receptor's source is a human donor in good health. The chain recombines TRBV11-2 with TRBJ2-5, with D unresolved. The chain's CDR3 is CASSLAPRAGPETQYF. As DNA, the CDR3 is TGTGCCAGCAGCTTAGCCCCACGGGCAGGCCCAGAGACCCAGTACTTC.